These T cell receptor beta chains were read from a single sample in a study of T cells expressing NK-cell markers. TCRdb reprocessed the 5' RACE reads and stores each CDR3 protein as one record, lacking DNA. The sample holds 550,000 to 600,000 distinct CDR3 sequences. Sequencing was done on a sample of blood T cells: a sorted CD56 or NKG2C T cell subset, CD4+ or CD8+ T cells, or bulk PBMC T cells (not recorded which). These receptors came from a man aged 18-30 years in good health. Each CDR3 is given with its conserved first and last residue. The order of the fields is V gene, J gene, CDR3 protein.

TRBV6-1	TRBJ2-7	CASSPDRLSSYEQYF
TRBV29-1	TRBJ1-1	CSVGPTQNTEAFF
TRBV5-1	TRBJ2-3	CASSPRLAEDTQYF
TRBV6-5	TRBJ2-7	CASSYDGTDYEQYF
TRBV5-1	TRBJ2-5	CASNPYSGTQETQYF
TRBV12-3/TRBV12-4	TRBJ2-5	CASSRDFQETQYF
TRBV29-1	TRBJ2-2	CSVGATASGELFF
TRBV27	TRBJ2-2	CATGRTNTGELFF
TRBV9	TRBJ2-7	CATRQSSYEQYF
TRBV12-3/TRBV12-4	TRBJ2-5	CASRPGTSGTQYF
TRBV24-1	TRBJ2-3	CATQESPWRPGADTQYF
TRBV4-3	TRBJ2-7	CASSQDWDRGRSGEQYF
TRBV27	TRBJ2-5	CASSYGLAGVGETQYF
TRBV30	TRBJ2-4	CAWSVVGAGVGIQYF
TRBV18	TRBJ2-1	CASSPRDREYNEQFF
TRBV25-1	TRBJ1-4	CASSEYRGENEKLFF
TRBV12-3/TRBV12-4	TRBJ1-5	CASRGGQGNQPQHF
TRBV29-1	TRBJ1-1	CSVPKVGFEAFF
TRBV7-2	TRBJ2-7	CASEGSTYEQYF
TRBV2	TRBJ2-7	CASVPRGPVSEQYF
TRBV11-2	TRBJ2-4	CASSSPFGVDFQYF
TRBV3-1	TRBJ2-1	CASSQAGLAGAREQFF
TRBV7-8	TRBJ2-1	CASSLRGVYNEQFF
TRBV4-2	TRBJ2-3	CASSRPGTEAPDTQYF
TRBV9	TRBJ2-7	CASSVEPPDEQYF
TRBV7-2	TRBJ2-3	CASSLDGTEDTQYF
TRBV9	TRBJ2-1	CASSVDIGPRTYNEQFF
TRBV20-1	TRBJ1-3	CSAEGGVRSSGNTIYF
TRBV6-2/TRBV6-3	TRBJ1-2	CASSYVTTNYGYTF
TRBV29-1	TRBJ2-3	CSVDGQDSTDTQYF
TRBV20-1	TRBJ2-3	CSARVPGTTDTQYF
TRBV28	TRBJ1-2	CASSLSGVGYGYTF
TRBV2	TRBJ2-2	CASRGVRTGELFF